This T cell receptor beta chain was documented in a study of cytomegalovirus exposure and HLA in healthy donors. Regarding the study as a whole: Presence/absence analyses treated sequencing depth as roughly uniform across donors. One variant, a missense change in DCLRE1C, was linked in a later analysis to TCR beta V- and J-gene trimming. Investigators reported more than 150 TCR beta chains as tied to cytomegalovirus.

Primers: 60 Vbeta forward and 13 Jbeta reverse. Repertoires were generated with immunoSEQ multiplex PCR, while TCRdb's copy carries only in-frame clones and drops some. The sample holds 140,000 or so clones, over 60% seen once. This CDR3 comprises 16 residues. V was cut by 2 bases and J by 3 bases, with 16 bases left in between. Germline CDR1 reads LNHDA; CDR2 reads SQIVND (reference sequence). Remarks on this clone: The antigen remains unidentified.

The sequence derives from a middle-aged woman in good health and CMV-seronegative. The material sequenced was PBMCs. V is TRBV19 and J is TRBJ1-2, with D possibly being TRBD1 (5 bases). DNA for the CDR3: TGTGCCAGTAGTATAATGGCGGGAAGGGGCGACTATGGCTACACCTTC. It is translated as CASSIMAGRGDYGYTF.